A selection of T cell receptor beta chains follows, all from one sample in a study of OX40 agonist ivuxolimab in advanced cancers. Assay: immunoSEQ multiplex PCR; the TCRdb copy retains only in-frame clones and omits some. The sample holds about 60,000 clones, about 85% seen once. This specimen consisted of CD4+ or CD8+ T cells sorted from blood, obtained in a trial of the OX40 agonist ivuxolimab. The source is an adult with an advanced solid tumor such as melanoma, head and neck, liver or kidney cancer. CDR3s leave out the opening cysteine and the closing phenylalanine or tryptophan.

TRBJ1-5,TRBV18,ASSLTGVGQPQH
TRBJ2-5,TRBV6-1,ASEVGSTEQETQY
TRBJ2-5,TRBV29-1,SMRTTQETQY
TRBJ2-7,TRBV6-5,ASSYNRDRVHEQY
TRBJ2-2,TRBV4-1,ASSQGQVGELF
TRBJ2-1,TRBV19,ASSRTDNEQF
TRBJ2-3,TRBV2,ASRYSDTQY
TRBJ1-5,TRBV2,ASSELRDSNQPQH
TRBJ2-3,TRBV11-2,ASSLVATNADTQY
TRBJ2-7,TRBV2,ASRAGQGVGGSYEQY
TRBJ2-3,TRBV18,ASSLPSGGTDTQY
TRBJ1-1,TRBV7-3,ASSPTHGQGGTEAF
TRBJ2-5,TRBV9,ASSPDPRETQY
TRBJ2-2,TRBV9,ASSPRRGVGSGELF
TRBJ2-4,TRBV5-1,ASSLAGRGDIQY
TRBJ1-1,TRBV2,ASSDELNTEAF
TRBJ2-4,TRBV20-1,SASSETIQY
TRBJ2-2,TRBV19,ASSIGGRRTGELF
TRBJ2-7,TRBV28,GAGDRVHEQY
TRBJ2-1,TRBV13,ASSLGGGPREQF
TRBJ1-1,TRBV29-1,SAGEGNTEAF
TRBJ2-1,TRBV19,ASSIGAGLAGHNEQF
TRBJ2-7,TRBV28,ASSPSGYHYEQY
TRBJ2-3,TRBV19,ASSIGGRVTDTQY
TRBJ1-2,TRBV11-2,ASSFGAGNGYGYT
TRBJ1-4,TRBV9,ASSAYGVGSNEKLF
TRBJ1-1,TRBV19,ASSVTADTEAF
TRBJ1-1,TRBV29-1,SVEAGLNTEAF
TRBJ2-2,TRBV11-2,ASSLLKDTGELF
TRBJ1-4,TRBV18,ASSPGLEEKLF
TRBJ1-1,TRBV6-1,ASSGPGMTGMNTEAF
TRBJ2-1,TRBV5-4,ASSFGDGVYNEQF
TRBJ2-3,TRBV4-1,ASSQDGGKADTQY
TRBJ2-7,TRBV6-5,ASRAGTGYEQY